Given below is one T cell receptor (beta chain) in context. The germline gives CDR1 SGHAT, CDR2 FQNNGV. The CDR3 covers 14 residues. These data originate in a study of human CD8 memory T cell subsets. UMI-labeled 5' RACE produced the TCR beta libraries. TCRdb re-called the 5' RACE reads and shows each CDR3 protein once, DNA omitted. Listed are thousands of distinct CDR3 sequences; around 31% falls within the top ten. Sequenced material: CD8+ effector memory T cells (TEM) sorted from PBMCs. Described subset: effector memory CD8 T cells, CCR7- CD45RO+ CD95+. The rearrangement links TRBV11-2 to TRBJ2-5; TCRdb picks TRBD1, but there is no DNA to check that call. The receptor was isolated from a human donor in good health. This CDR3 reads CASSPGRFQETQYF.